The next 30 T cell receptor beta chains were all read from a single sample in a study of cytomegalovirus exposure and HLA in healthy donors. This PCR relied on a set of 60 Vbeta primers and 13 Jbeta primers. Produced via immunoSEQ multiplex PCR; TCRdb's table is partial and in-frame only. The repertoire has 180,000 or so clones, around 80% of them found once; the top ten carry 1.5%. Sequencing was performed on PBMCs. The receptors stem from a man aged 35-49 years in good health and CMV-seronegative.

The chain employs TRBV11-2 and TRBJ1-4; D remains ambiguous. The CDR3 runs to 18 residues. The germline gives CDR1 SGHAT, CDR2 FQNNGV. Trimming shortened V by 8 bases and J by 4 bases, and 26 bases separated the two germline ends. The CDR3: CASGRPWKAAADNEKLFF. The CDR3 DNA reads TGTGCCAGCGGTCGCCCGTGGAAAGCGGCAGCTGATAATGAAAAACTGTTTTTT.

Worth noting for this clone: Other DNA sequences in this specimen translate into the identical CDR3. The chain has TRBV18 and TRBJ1-2; possibly TRBD1 for D (5 bases). V gave up 2 bases and J gave up 4 bases, with 8 bases separating them. In germline, CDR1 is KGHSH, CDR2 LQKENI. This CDR3 has 13 amino acids. The CDR3 region is CASSPGAGYGYTF. CDR3 bases: TGTGCCAGCTCACCAGGGGCCGGCTATGGCTACACCTTC.

This chain uses TRBV7-2 with TRBJ2-1, with TRBD1 identical over 10 bases. The V and J ends lost 0 bases and 10 bases, in that order; junction bases with no gene match: 9. Germline CDR1 is SGHTA and CDR2 is FQGNSA. The CDR3 length is 16 residues. The CDR3 loop is CASSLAQGQGLLEQFF. As DNA, the CDR3 is TGTGCCAGCAGCTTAGCACAGGGACAGGGGTTATTAGAGCAGTTCTTC.

This clone occurred once. V is TRBV4-1 and J is TRBJ2-7; D is undetermined. V was pared by 0 bases and J by 2 bases, with 8 bases between. This CDR3 has 14 amino acids. Per germline, CDR1 MGHRA and CDR2 YSYEKL. The CDR3 is CASSQDTATYEQYF. CDR3 bases: TGCGCCAGCAGCCAAGATACCGCTACCTACGAGCAGTACTTC.

This chain connects TRBV7-9 to TRBJ2-5, with 10 nucleotides matching TRBD2. The V gene end was trimmed by 3 bases and the J gene end by 4 bases; junction bases not matched to a gene: 8. The CDR3 covers 16 residues. Germline CDR1 and CDR2: SEHNR and FQNEAQ (reference sequence). CDR3 nucleotides: TGTGCCAGCAGCTTTACAACTAGCGGGGTTACAGAGACCCAGTACTTC. Translation: CASSFTTSGVTETQYF.

The rearrangement links TRBV27 to TRBJ2-5; D is perhaps TRBD2 (6 bases). The germline CDR1 and CDR2 sequences are MNHEY and SMNVEV (reference sequence). This CDR3 region has 15 residues. V was shortened by 2 bases and J by 6 bases, with 16 bases between the two germline ends. CDR3 loop: CASSLKQTGVKTQYF. The DNA for the CDR3 is TGTGCCAGCAGTTTAAAACAAACGGGGGTGAAGACCCAGTACTTC.

V usage is TRBV4-3 and J usage is TRBJ2-1; D perhaps matches TRBD1 (6 bases). CDR1 is LGHNA and CDR2 is YSLEER in the germline V gene. The V gene lost 1 base and the J gene lost 9 bases, with 16 bases spanning the gap. The CDR3 has 15 amino acids. The CDR3, as DNA: TGCGCCAGCAGCCAAGTGGCTTCTCTCAGGGGTGAGCAGTTCTTC. The encoded protein is CASSQVASLRGEQFF.

This chain links TRBV11-3 with TRBJ2-7; TRBD2 agrees at 8 bases. Trimming at V came to 0 bases and at J to 5 bases, leaving 6 bases not matched to a gene. CDR3 length: 15 amino acids. Per the germline V gene, CDR1 is SGHNT and CDR2 is YENEEA. This CDR3 is CASSLDGRVAHEQYF. CDR3 nucleotide sequence: TGTGCCAGCAGCTTAGACGGGAGGGTCGCCCACGAGCAGTACTTC.

This chain's CDR3 is CASSLDPGGSYNEQFF. In nucleotides, the CDR3 is TGCGCCAGCAGCTTGGATCCTGGCGGTTCCTACAATGAGCAGTTCTTC. The rearrangement uses TRBV5-1 and TRBJ2-1; D uncertain. V lost 0 bases, J lost 1 base, and 11 bases lay in between. The CDR3 length is 16 residues. Germline-derived CDR1 and CDR2 are SGHRS and YFSETQ.

The chain uses TRBV6-5 and TRBJ1-5; 7 bases match TRBD1. Germline V CDR1 and CDR2: MNHEY, SVGAGI. Trimming cost V 0 bases and J 3 bases; bases outside gene matches: 2. This CDR3 contains 15 residues. The CDR3 loop is CASSYSGQYNQPQHF. The CDR3 DNA sequence: TGTGCCAGCAGTTACTCGGGACAGTACAATCAGCCCCAGCATTTT.

This chain links TRBV5-4 with TRBJ2-1; TRBD2 matches at 7 bases. CDR3 length equals 15 residues. Germline V CDR1 and CDR2: SGHNT, YYREEE (reference sequence). With 7 bases clipped from V and 0 bases from J, the junction kept 7 bases outside the gene matches. As DNA, the CDR3 is TGTGCCAGCCAAAGCGGGGTAAGCTCCTACAATGAGCAGTTCTTC. Protein product: CASQSGVSSYNEQFF. The full variable domain, its missing parts supplied by reference TRBV5-4 and TRBJ2-1, is ETGVTQSPTHLIKTRGQQVTLRCSSQSGHNTVSWYQQALGQGPQFIFQYYREEENGRGNFPPRFSGLQFPNYSSELNVNALELDDSALYLCASQSGVSSYNEQFFGPGTRLTVL.

The chain recombines TRBV14 with TRBJ2-7; 8 nucleotides line up with TRBD1. Germline lookup yields CDR1 SGHDN and CDR2 FVKESK. The CDR3 length is 15 residues. Trimming cost V 3 bases and J 5 bases; bases outside gene matches: 9. The CDR3 nucleotides read TGTGCCAGCAGCCACAGGCAGGACAGGGTGCACGAGCAGTACTTC. Amino acid sequence: CASSHRQDRVHEQYF. Drawing the rest from reference TRBV14 and TRBJ2-7, the complete variable domain is EAGVTQFPSHSVIEKGQTVTLRCDPISGHDNLYWYRRVMGKEIKFLLHFVKESKQDESGMPNNRFLAERTGGTYSTLKVQPAELEDSGVYFCASSHRQDRVHEQYFGPGTRLTVT.

This CDR3 reads CANTGDSGNTIYF. The DNA of the CDR3 is TGTGCCAACACAGGGGACTCTGGAAACACCATATATTTT. The V gene is TRBV2, the J gene TRBJ1-3; 7 bases agree with TRBD1. Per the germline V gene, CDR1 is SNHLY and CDR2 is FYNNEI. The CDR3 has 13 amino acids. V was clipped by 10 bases and J by 0 bases; unmatched bases: 3.

V usage is TRBV19 and J usage is TRBJ1-1, with D unclear. Germline V CDR1 and CDR2: LNHDA, SQIVND (reference sequence). The V gene lost 4 bases and the J gene lost 5 bases, with 5 bases spanning the gap. The CDR3 has 11 amino acids. The CDR3 DNA sequence: TGTGCCAGTAGTAGTTTAACTGAAGCTTTCTTT. Translated: CASSSLTEAFF.

The chain employs TRBV19 and TRBJ1-6; maybe TRBD1 (5 bases). The V gene lost 0 bases and the J gene lost 10 bases, with 13 bases spanning the gap. Germline CDR1 is LNHDA and CDR2 is SQIVND (reference sequence). The CDR3 contains 15 residues. CDR3 protein: CASSIEAGKGSPLHF. CDR3 sequence (DNA): TGTGCCAGTAGTATAGAGGCAGGGAAAGGATCACCCCTCCACTTT.

The V and J genes are TRBV6-5 and TRBJ2-3, with 12 bases that match TRBD2. This CDR3 is built from 14 residues. Trimming cost V 5 bases and J 10 bases; bases outside gene matches: 7. CDR1 and CDR2 from the germline V gene are MNHEY and SVGAGI. This chain's CDR3 is CASSRLAGEDSQYF. CDR3 bases: TGTGCCAGCAGTCGACTAGCGGGAGAAGACTCGCAGTATTTT.

The table lists this clone with a count of one. The chain recombines TRBV6-4 with TRBJ1-6; maybe TRBD1 (6 bases). Trimming left V 6 bases short and J 7 bases short, with 13 bases between. The CDR3 covers 14 residues. Per the germline V gene, CDR1 is MRHNA and CDR2 is SNTAGT. This chain's CDR3 is CASSSGVGNSPLHF. The CDR3, as DNA: TGTGCCAGCAGCTCAGGGGTGGGCAATTCACCCCTCCACTTT.

This sequence joins TRBV27 and TRBJ2-1; 10 bases align to TRBD2. Germline CDR1 reads MNHEY; CDR2 reads SMNVEV (reference sequence). The CDR3 is 15 amino acids. V was pared by 5 bases and J by 7 bases, with 8 bases of the junction left unmatched. CDR3 loop: CASSPPSGSPNEQFF. The CDR3 coding sequence is TGTGCCAGCAGTCCCCCTAGCGGGAGCCCTAATGAGCAGTTCTTC.

This chain joins TRBV5-6 and TRBJ2-5; D is perhaps TRBD2 (5 bases). The CDR3 extends over 15 amino acids. CDR1 and CDR2 from the germline V gene are SGHDT and YYEEEE. The V end was cut by 4 bases, the J end by 4 bases, with 17 bases between. CDR3 coding DNA: TGTGCCAGCAGCGATAAACTAGGAGGAGGAGAGACCCAGTACTTC. Residues: CASSDKLGGGETQYF. The full variable domain, rest sourced from reference TRBV5-6 and TRBJ2-5, is DAGVTQSPTHLIKTRGQQVTLRCSPKSGHDTVSWYQQALGQGPQFIFQYYEEEERQRGNFPDRFSGHQFPNYSSELNVNALLLGDSALYLCASSDKLGGGETQYFGPGTRLLVL.

The chain uses TRBV9 and TRBJ2-1; 11 nucleotides match TRBD2. The CDR3 contains 15 residues. Germline values: CDR1 SGDLS, CDR2 YYNGEE. With V trimmed by 5 bases and J by 4 bases, 5 bases remained unmatched. The CDR3 sequence is CASSGGLAAYNEQFF. Written as DNA, the CDR3 is TGTGCCAGCAGTGGGGGACTAGCGGCTTACAATGAGCAGTTCTTC.

A single count supports this clone. The chain combines TRBV4-1 with TRBJ2-5; 10 bases align to TRBD1. CDR3 length: 15 residues. Trimming took 4 bases from V and 9 from J; bases not matched to a gene: 11. Germline CDR1 reads MGHRA; CDR2 reads YSYEKL. CDR3 DNA: TGCGCCAGCAGCCCTCGGGGACAGGGGTCGCAGGCCCAGTACTTC. Its protein is CASSPRGQGSQAQYF.

The chain couples TRBV30 to TRBJ1-2; 8 nucleotides agree with TRBD1. The trim removed 2 bases at V and 6 bases at J, leaving 2 bases unmatched. This CDR3 is built from 12 residues. CDR1 and CDR2 (germline): GTSNPN, SVGIG (reference sequence). In DNA, the CDR3 is TGTGCCTGGAGTTTGACAGGGGATGGCTACACCTTC. Encoded protein: CAWSLTGDGYTF.

V gene TRBV30 combines with J gene TRBJ2-2, with D maybe TRBD2 (6 bases). V was cut by 4 bases and J by 10 bases, with 13 bases left in between. CDR1 is GTSNPN and CDR2 is SVGIG in the germline V gene (reference sequence). The CDR3 spans 12 residues. The CDR3 spells CAWMGLPEELFF. Written as DNA, the CDR3 is TGTGCCTGGATGGGACTCCCCGAGGAGCTGTTTTTT.

This clone appeared a single time. The chain links TRBV6-5 to TRBJ1-5; 11 nucleotides match TRBD1. The ends lost 6 bases at V and 7 bases at J; junction bases unmatched: 5. The CDR3 runs 14 residues. The germline gives CDR1 MNHEY, CDR2 SVGAGI. The CDR3: CASSRGTGGQPQHF. CDR3 sequence (DNA): TGTGCCAGCAGCCGAGGGACAGGGGGACAGCCCCAGCATTTT.

The chain links TRBV5-6 to TRBJ1-6, with 8 nucleotides matching TRBD1. This CDR3 spans 16 amino acids. The germline CDR1 and CDR2 sequences are SGHDT and YYEEEE. With V trimmed by 4 bases and J by 3 bases, 6 bases remained unmatched. In nucleotides, the CDR3 is TGTGCCAGCAGCCGTGGCACAGGGGGCTATAATTCACCCCTCCACTTT. It yields the protein CASSRGTGGYNSPLHF.

The rearrangement uses TRBV2 and TRBJ2-5; TRBD1 aligns across 8 bases. The V gene end was trimmed by 7 bases and the J gene end by 5 bases; junction bases not matched to a gene: 6. Germline CDR1 reads SNHLY; CDR2 reads FYNNEI. CDR3 length equals 13 residues. This CDR3 is CASKGQGAETQYF. CDR3 nucleotides: TGTGCCAGCAAGGGGCAGGGGGCGGAGACCCAGTACTTC.

The chain uses TRBV28 and TRBJ2-7; D may be TRBD1 (5 bases). V was trimmed by 2 bases and J by 5 bases, leaving 13 bases between them. The CDR3 is 14 amino acids. CDR1 is MDHEN and CDR2 is SYDVKM in the germline V gene. CDR3 nucleotide sequence: TGTGCCAGCAGTTTAACGCCAGGGTGGCACGAGCAGTACTTC. It encodes CASSLTPGWHEQYF.

The V and J genes are TRBV28 and TRBJ1-1; TRBD1 agrees at 7 bases. The V gene's germline CDR1 is MDHEN and CDR2 SYDVKM. The J segment lost 2 bases and the V segment lost 5 bases, leaving 14 bases of the junction unmatched. The CDR3 is 17 residues long. The CDR3 loop reads CASSLGMSRGRNTEAFF. The CDR3 region has the DNA TGTGCCAGCAGTCTAGGTATGTCGAGGGGGCGAAACACTGAAGCTTTCTTT.

The chain employs TRBV10-2 and TRBJ2-7; TRBD1 might be the D (6 bases). V was pared by 6 bases and J by 2 bases, with 17 bases between. This CDR3 is 15 amino acids long. The V gene's germline CDR1 is WSHSY and CDR2 SAAADI. CDR3 DNA: TGCGCCAGCAGCGGCCGGACAGAGGGGGCCTACGAGCAGTACTTC. Translated: CASSGRTEGAYEQYF.

This chain connects TRBV28 to TRBJ1-3, with D perhaps TRBD1 (5 bases). Germline V gives CDR1 MDHEN, CDR2 SYDVKM. There are 14 residues in the CDR3. V was pared by 7 bases and J by 1 base, with 11 bases between. In nucleotides, the CDR3 is TGTGCCAGCAACTCACAGGCTTCTGGAAACACCATATATTTT. It yields the protein CASNSQASGNTIYF.